One TCR beta chain is described in this entry. Libraries were prepared by immunoSEQ multiplex PCR; TCRdb keeps only in-frame clonotypes and omits some of them. There are a few hundred thousand clones in the sample; approximately 86% occur only once, and 0.7% to 0.9% lies in the top ten. This sample is drawn from a study of blood T cell repertoires in COVID-19. CDR1 WNHNN and CDR2 SYGVQD come from the germline V gene (reference sequence). The CDR3 loop spans 13 amino acids. V was clipped by 6 bases and J by 0 bases, with 8 bases between them. The chain recombines TRBV10-1 with TRBJ1-2; the D is unclear. This receptor was obtained from a human donor with COVID-19, enrolled during active disease. The donor label of this sample is uncertain. Source material: peripheral blood. In nucleotides, the CDR3 is TGCGCCAGCAGGCACGCAGCTAACTATGGCTACACCTTC. Translated, it gives CASRHAANYGYTF.